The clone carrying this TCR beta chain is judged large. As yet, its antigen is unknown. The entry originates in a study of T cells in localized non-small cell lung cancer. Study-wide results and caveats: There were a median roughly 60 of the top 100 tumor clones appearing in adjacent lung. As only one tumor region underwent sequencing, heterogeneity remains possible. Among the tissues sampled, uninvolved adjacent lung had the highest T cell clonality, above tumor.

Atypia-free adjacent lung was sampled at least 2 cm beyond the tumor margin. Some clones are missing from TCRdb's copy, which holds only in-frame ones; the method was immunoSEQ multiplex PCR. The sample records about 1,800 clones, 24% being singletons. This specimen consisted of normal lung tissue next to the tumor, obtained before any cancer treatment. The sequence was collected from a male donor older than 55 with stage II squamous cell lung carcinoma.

The CDR3 coding sequence is TGTGCCAGCAGCGCCGACAGTGGGAACACTGAAGCTTTCTTT. Protein: CASSADSGNTEAFF. The chain is built from TRBV11-3 and TRBJ1-1; weak D call: TRBD1 (5 bases). The CDR3 contains 14 residues. The V and J ends lost 5 bases and 1 base respectively, with 11 bases between them. Germline CDR1 and CDR2: SGHNT and YENEEA.